This T cell receptor (beta chain) was sequenced during a study of blood T cells in healthy people across ages. Study-wide results and limits: Roughly linear age-related decline in beta diversity appeared, significant by age about 37.

Sample-barcoded 5' priming and a J-beta primer mix drove a second PCR of about 7 to 12 cycles. The authors tagged each cDNA molecule using a template-switch adaptor with 12 random nucleotides. TCRdb re-called the 5' RACE reads with MiXCR, one entry per CDR3 protein. The table records around 1,900,000 distinct CDR3 sequences, around 42% of them present only once. Germline values: CDR1 MNHNY, CDR2 SVGAGI (reference sequence). V lost 6 bases, J lost 2 bases, and 16 bases lay in between. The CDR3 length is 15 residues. Remarks on this clonotype: Its specificity is not known.

This clonotype was sampled from a human donor in good health. Input material: blood. The gene calls are TRBV6-6 and TRBJ2-5, with D possibly being TRBD2 (6 bases). CDR3 sequence (DNA): TGTGCCAGCAGCCGCTTTGCGGGGCTTCAAGAGACCCAGTACTTC. As protein: CASSRFAGLQETQYF.